Below are 25 T cell receptor beta chains sequenced from a single sample in a study of T cell responses to AZD1222 COVID-19 vaccine (dated by TCRdb to about 2021). Receptors were amplified or captured by the immunoSEQ multiplex PCR assay. The source is immuneACCESS, and TCRdb retained only in-frame sequences with V and J called. Part of the clones is not carried over; for the studies checked, unresolved V genes explain less than half of this, and the remainder is unexplained. The table for this sample lists more than 95,000 clones; about nine tenths of them were counted only once. The biggest ten clones account for about 7% of the sample. The time point label corresponds to: baseline before first vaccination. The sample in question was peripheral blood, obtained on day 0 of AZD1222 vaccination. These receptors were collected from an adult in good health.

This clone was recorded only once. The chain carries TRBV28 and TRBJ2-2; TRBD2 matches at 9 bases. The CDR3 is made up of 14 amino acids. V dropped 6 bases and J dropped 6; count of bases not matched to a gene: 5. Germline V gene lookup returns CDR1 MDHEN and CDR2 SYDVKM. The DNA of the CDR3 is TGTGCCAGCAGGTTAGCGGGAGAGGCCGGGGAGCTGTTTTTT. It yields the protein CASRLAGEAGELFF. The variable domain in full, with the rest retrieved from reference TRBV28 and TRBJ2-2, is DVKVTQSSRYLVKRTGEKVFLECVQDMDHENMFWYRQDPGLGLRLIYFSYDVKMKEKGDIPEGYSVSREKKERFSLILESASTNQTSMYLCASRLAGEAGELFFGEGSRLTVL.

The genes are TRBV7-9 and TRBJ1-1; no definite D call. The length of the CDR3 is 14 residues. V dropped 1 base and J dropped 1 base, with 7 bases sitting between them. Per germline, CDR1 SEHNR and CDR2 FQNEAQ (reference sequence). The CDR3 spells CASSLEQPNTEAFF. The DNA for the CDR3 is TGTGCCAGCAGCTTAGAACAGCCGAACACTGAAGCTTTCTTT.

In DNA, the CDR3 is TGCGCCAGACCCGGACAGCCTTACGAGCAGTACTTC. Translating gives CARPGQPYEQYF. The chain is built from TRBV23-1 and TRBJ2-5; a weak D match, TRBD1 (6 bases). Gene TRBJ2-7 matches the end of the DNA better, so the J call may be wrong. TRBV23-1 is classed as an ORF, of uncertain function. The CDR3 sequence is 12 residues long.

The chain recombines TRBV6-1 with TRBJ2-5; D call uncertain. V shed 6 bases and J shed 5 bases, with 13 bases lying between them. The germline CDR1 and CDR2 sequences are MNHNS and SASEGT. CDR3 length equals 13 residues. Here the CDR3 reads CASSPRRGETQYF. The CDR3 DNA reads TGTGCCAGCAGCCCCCGGCGTGGGGAGACCCAGTACTTC.

The V gene is TRBV21-1, the J gene TRBJ1-1. TRBV21-1 is reported as a pseudogene. The CDR3 length is 14 residues. The CDR3 here is CASSKKGGQGEAFF. The CDR3 DNA reads as TGTGCCAGCAGCAAAAAGGGGGGGCAAGGTGAAGCTTTCTTT.

Here the CDR3 reads CASSLGSADTQYF. In nucleotides, the CDR3 is TGTGCCAGCAGTTTAGGAAGCGCAGATACGCAGTATTTT. The chain uses TRBV28 and TRBJ2-3; D gene uncertain. V lost 2 bases to trimming and J lost 4 bases, with 7 bases between them. The CDR3 length is 13 residues. The germline gives CDR1 MDHEN, CDR2 SYDVKM.

This clone was detected only once. V is TRBV10-3 and J is TRBJ2-7; possibly TRBD1 for D (6 bases). Deletions cut 5 bases from V and 3 bases from J, with 8 bases between. This CDR3 is 12 amino acids long. Germline V CDR1 and CDR2: ENHRY, SYGVKD. The CDR3: CAISSQGYEQYF. The CDR3 nucleotides are TGTGCCATCAGTTCACAGGGCTACGAGCAGTACTTC.

The chain employs TRBV4-3 and TRBJ2-7; D is perhaps TRBD2 (6 bases). Germline V gives CDR1 LGHNA, CDR2 YSLEER. The CDR3 totals 16 residues. V was trimmed by 1 base and J by 5 bases, leaving 18 bases between them. The CDR3 loop is CASSQVAIGGGHEQYF. CDR3 nucleotide sequence: TGCGCCAGCAGCCAAGTGGCTATCGGGGGTGGGCACGAGCAGTACTTC.

CDR3 protein: CASGTSYNEQFF. CDR3 nucleotides: TGTGCCAGCGGGACTTCCTACAATGAGCAGTTCTTC. This sequence joins TRBV6-5 and TRBJ2-1, with D perhaps TRBD2 (6 bases). Trimming took 8 bases from V and 1 from J, leaving 6 bases between them. Germline V gives CDR1 MNHEY, CDR2 SVGAGI. The CDR3 loop spans 12 amino acids.

The chain couples TRBV7-2 to TRBJ2-5, with D perhaps being TRBD1 or TRBD2 (5 bases each). The germline CDR1 and CDR2 sequences are SGHTA and FQGNSA. The CDR3 is 15 amino acids. V was shortened by 5 bases and J by 1 base, with 14 bases between the two germline ends. CDR3 nucleotide sequence: TGTGCCAGCAGCAGAGCCGGGACCGGCCAAGAGACCCAGTACTTC. It yields the protein CASSRAGTGQETQYF.

The rearrangement uses TRBV18 and TRBJ1-2, with 8 bases matching TRBD1. Germline V gene lookup returns CDR1 KGHSH and CDR2 LQKENI. Trimming at V came to 4 bases and at J to 6 bases, leaving 4 bases not matched to a gene. The CDR3 contains 13 residues. Here the CDR3 DNA reads TGTGCCAGCTCACTGACGGACAGGGATGGCTACACCTTC. This sequence encodes CASSLTDRDGYTF. The full variable domain, rest sourced from reference TRBV18 and TRBJ1-2, is NAGVMQNPRHLVRRRGQEARLRCSPMKGHSHVYWYRQLPEEGLKFMVYLQKENIIDESGMPKERFSAEFPKEGPSILRIQQVVRGDSAAYFCASSLTDRDGYTFGSGTRLTVV.

This chain joins TRBV4-3 and TRBJ2-3; D ambiguous. Trimming cost V 0 bases and J 2 bases, with 9 bases left between them. In germline, CDR1 is LGHNA, CDR2 YSLEER. The CDR3 contains 15 residues. The CDR3 is CASSQDQAFTDTQYF. In DNA, the CDR3 is TGCGCCAGCAGCCAAGACCAGGCCTTCACAGATACGCAGTATTTT.

The rearrangement uses TRBV7-6 and TRBJ2-5; D remains ambiguous. Germline V gene sequence: CDR1 SGHVS, CDR2 FNYEAQ. The V end lost 1 base, the J end lost 1 base, and 4 bases lay between the germline ends. This CDR3 has 13 amino acids. The CDR3 coding sequence is TGTGCCAGCAGCTTAGGGATCCAAGAGACCCAGTACTTC. Residues: CASSLGIQETQYF.

The chain has TRBV7-8 and TRBJ2-2; 8 bases fit TRBD2. The V segment lost 5 bases and the J segment 3 bases; nucleotides outside the gene matches: 5. The length of the CDR3 is 15 residues. Germline V CDR1 and CDR2: SGHVS, FQNEAQ. The CDR3 loop reads CASSRTSRDTGELFF. CDR3 nucleotides: TGTGCCAGCAGCCGGACTAGCCGAGACACCGGGGAGCTGTTTTTT.

This chain joins TRBV5-4 and TRBJ2-2; 10 bases match TRBD2. The CDR3 is 17 residues long. Germline V CDR1 and CDR2: SGHNT, YYREEE (reference sequence). Trimming removed 4 bases from V and 4 bases from J; junction bases left unmatched: 10. CDR3 protein: CASSQSAGGPSTGELFF. As DNA, the CDR3 is TGTGCCAGCAGCCAATCAGCGGGAGGGCCGAGCACCGGGGAGCTGTTTTTT.

J is TRBJ2-2 and V is TRBV6-4; 9 bases align to TRBD1. CDR1 and CDR2 (germline): MRHNA, SNTAGT. Germline trimming cut 0 bases from V and 6 bases from J; bases unmatched to any gene: 8. The CDR3 covers 17 residues. In DNA form, the CDR3 reads TGTGCCAGCAGTGACTCCATCCCGGGACAGGGTGCCGGGGAGCTGTTTTTT. It translates to CASSDSIPGQGAGELFF.

V is TRBV4-2 and J is TRBJ2-1; TRBD2 matches 8 bases. Per germline, CDR1 LGHNA and CDR2 YNFKEQ. CDR3 length equals 16 residues. The J segment lost 3 bases and the V segment lost 0 bases, leaving 4 bases of the junction unmatched. CDR3 DNA sequence: TGTGCCAGCAGCCAAGATACCAGCGGGAGCTACAATGAGCAGTTCTTC. This encodes CASSQDTSGSYNEQFF.

On this clone: Other DNA sequences within the sample encode an identical CDR3. The V call is TRBV28, the J call TRBJ1-1; D possibly corresponds to TRBD1 (5 bases). This CDR3 is built from 14 residues. V was shortened by 4 bases and J by 0 bases, with 9 bases between the two germline ends. Germline CDR1 reads MDHEN; CDR2 reads SYDVKM. The chain's CDR3 is CASSSGRLNTEAFF. CDR3 DNA: TGTGCCAGCAGTTCGGGACGGCTGAACACTGAAGCTTTCTTT.

The chain is built from TRBV7-2 and TRBJ2-7; 8 bases agree with TRBD2. The trim removed 4 bases at V and 0 bases at J, leaving 14 bases unmatched. CDR1 and CDR2 (germline): SGHTA, FQGNSA. CDR3 length: 18 amino acids. CDR3 DNA: TGTGCCAGCAGCTCCCTTCGTCGACTAGCGCAAAGCTCCTACGAGCAGTACTTC. It translates to CASSSLRRLAQSSYEQYF. The variable domain in full, with the rest retrieved from reference TRBV7-2 and TRBJ2-7, is GAGVSQSPSNKVTEKGKDVELRCDPISGHTALYWYRQSLGQGLEFLIYFQGNSAPDKSGLPSDRFSAERTGGSVSTLTIQRTQQEDSAVYLCASSSLRRLAQSSYEQYFGPGTRLTVT.

J is TRBJ1-2 and V is TRBV2; D unclear. The V gene's germline CDR1 is SNHLY and CDR2 FYNNEI. The CDR3 consists of 15 residues. Trimming shortened V by 5 bases and J by 6 bases, and 19 bases separated the two germline ends. The CDR3 DNA is TGTGCCAGCAGTTGGGGAGCCCAAGGATCAAATGGCTACACCTTC. Translation: CASSWGAQGSNGYTF.

The chain uses TRBV28 and TRBJ2-7; 7 nucleotides line up with TRBD1. V was clipped by 5 bases and J by 6 bases; unmatched bases: 16. Germline V CDR1 and CDR2: MDHEN, SYDVKM. The CDR3 totals 16 residues. The CDR3 DNA follows: TGTGCCAGCAGTCCCCTCCCCGGGACAGCACAGGGCGAGCAGTACTTC. Encoded protein: CASSPLPGTAQGEQYF.

The rearrangement links TRBV11-2 to TRBJ2-3; 9 bases map to TRBD1. Germline CDR1 SGHAT, CDR2 FQNNGV. The trim removed 8 bases at V and 0 bases at J, leaving 6 bases unmatched. The CDR3 is made up of 15 amino acids. The CDR3 bases are TGTGCCAGCCTTGCACAGGGGGCTAGCACAGATACGCAGTATTTT. It translates to CASLAQGASTDTQYF.

This clone has just a few counts. The chain uses TRBV7-2 and TRBJ1-5; no reliable D call. The CDR3 runs to 15 residues. V lost 3 bases and J 0 bases, leaving 9 bases between the germline ends. Germline CDR1 reads SGHTA; CDR2 reads FQGNSA. For the CDR3, the DNA is TGTGCCAGCAGCTTCGAGGGCCTTAGCAATCAGCCCCAGCATTTT. Its translation: CASSFEGLSNQPQHF.

The chain uses TRBV10-3 and TRBJ1-5; D perhaps matches TRBD1 (6 bases). Trimming took off 6 bases at V and 7 bases at J, with 16 bases between the two ends. The CDR3 covers 14 residues. Germline CDR1 reads ENHRY; CDR2 reads SYGVKD. The CDR3 loop is CAISPGGEGQPQHF. The CDR3 bases are TGTGCCATCAGCCCCGGGGGCGAGGGGCAGCCCCAGCATTTT.

This chain joins TRBV5-5 and TRBJ1-3, with 8 bases identical to TRBD1. The CDR3 length is 16 residues. Germline assignment: CDR1 SGHKS and CDR2 YYEKEE (reference sequence). Trimming removed 4 bases from V and 1 base from J; junction bases left unmatched: 7. CDR3 in amino acids: CASSPSRQGSGNTIYF. The CDR3 DNA sequence: TGTGCCAGCAGCCCATCCCGACAGGGGTCTGGAAACACCATATATTTT.